The count of the clone carrying this T cell receptor (beta chain) is one. This entry comes from a study of cytomegalovirus exposure and HLA in healthy donors. About the research overall: From HLA-typed donors, an early data release held about 85 million unique TCRs.

The CDR3 sequence is 15 residues long. CDR1 and CDR2 (germline): SGHAT, FQDESV (reference sequence). The junction had 7 bases not matched to a gene; V was cut back by 4 bases and J by 5 bases. PCR primers comprised 60 Vbeta and 13 Jbeta primers. Using immunoSEQ multiplex PCR, the repertoire was profiled, and TCRdb retains in-frame clones only, with some absent. The sample yields tens of thousands of clones, about 60% seen once. The J gene is TRBJ1-1, the V gene TRBV11-1; 10 bases match TRBD1. Sequencing used PBMCs. The sequence came from a woman aged 25 to 39 in good health and CMV-seronegative. This chain's CDR3 is CASSWRTGGFTEAFF. The CDR3 DNA is TGTGCCAGCAGCTGGCGGACAGGGGGATTTACTGAAGCTTTCTTT.